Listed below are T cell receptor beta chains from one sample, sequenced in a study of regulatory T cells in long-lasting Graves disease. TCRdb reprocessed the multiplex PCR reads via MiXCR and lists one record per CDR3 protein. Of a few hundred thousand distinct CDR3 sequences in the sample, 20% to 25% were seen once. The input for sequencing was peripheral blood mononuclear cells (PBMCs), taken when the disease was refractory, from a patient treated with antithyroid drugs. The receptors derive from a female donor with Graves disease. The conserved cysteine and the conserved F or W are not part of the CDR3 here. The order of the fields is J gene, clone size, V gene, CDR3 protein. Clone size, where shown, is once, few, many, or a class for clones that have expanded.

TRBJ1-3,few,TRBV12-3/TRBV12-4,ASSSAAGGTIY
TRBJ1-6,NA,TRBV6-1,ASSTGANNSPLH
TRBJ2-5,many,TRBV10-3,AIAGTSGSKETQY
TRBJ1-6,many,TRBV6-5,ASSYTQRSSPLH
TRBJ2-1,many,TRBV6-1,ASNERGAHTEQF
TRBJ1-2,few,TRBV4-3,ASSQDPGGGYGYT
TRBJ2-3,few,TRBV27,ASAKAGGADTQY
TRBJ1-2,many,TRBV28,ASSTSHWDRGDGYT
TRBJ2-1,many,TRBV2,ASSLTSGGLNEQF
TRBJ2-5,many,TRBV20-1,SARSTTQTQY
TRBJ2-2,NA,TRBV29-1,SVEPVGTGELF
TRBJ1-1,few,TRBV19,ASSPRTGEAEAF
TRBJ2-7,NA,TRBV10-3,AITEGPGVQEQY
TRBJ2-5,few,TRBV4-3,ASSQDLGEGHETQY
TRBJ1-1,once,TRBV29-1,SVEEGEGNTEAF
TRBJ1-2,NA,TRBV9,ASSVAGGLSYGYT
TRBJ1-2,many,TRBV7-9,ASSGQVNYGYT
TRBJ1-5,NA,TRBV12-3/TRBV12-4,ASSQTSGGNQPQH
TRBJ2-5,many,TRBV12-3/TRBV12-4,ASSLQVQETQY
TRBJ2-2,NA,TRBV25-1,ASSAPSTGELF
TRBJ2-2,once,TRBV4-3,ASSLWSGGYNRGELF
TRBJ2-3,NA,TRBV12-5,ASGLVLARTDTQY
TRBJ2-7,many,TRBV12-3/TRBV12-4,ASSQSSGRGYEQY
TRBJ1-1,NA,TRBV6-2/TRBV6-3,ASSYSAYTEAF
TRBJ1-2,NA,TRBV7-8,ASSYPGTGFYGCT
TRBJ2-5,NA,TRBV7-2,ASSLLRDRGRETQY
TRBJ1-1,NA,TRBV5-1,ASSRVGQNTEAF
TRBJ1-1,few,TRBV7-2,ASSLSRGGTEAF
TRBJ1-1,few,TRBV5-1,ASSWGQGYDPEAF
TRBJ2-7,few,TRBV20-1,SASPGIGGEQY
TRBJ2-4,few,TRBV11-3,ASSWWRGLNIQY
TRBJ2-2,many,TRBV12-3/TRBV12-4,ASSLPGTGKDGELF
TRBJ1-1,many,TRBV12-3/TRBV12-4,ASRRTGAGNTEAF
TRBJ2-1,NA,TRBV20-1,SATGTEMQF
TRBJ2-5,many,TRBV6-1,ASRLQETQY
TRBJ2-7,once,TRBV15,ATSRGLMVYEQY
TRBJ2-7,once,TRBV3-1,ASSQRASGRTHEQY
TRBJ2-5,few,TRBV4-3,ASSQDLAGGSETQY
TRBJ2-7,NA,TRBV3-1,ASSLGLAGELGEQY
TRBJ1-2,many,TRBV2,ASSEAKSSGYT
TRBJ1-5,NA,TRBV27,ASRPRTGEPQH
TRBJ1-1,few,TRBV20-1,SADMGQDTEAF